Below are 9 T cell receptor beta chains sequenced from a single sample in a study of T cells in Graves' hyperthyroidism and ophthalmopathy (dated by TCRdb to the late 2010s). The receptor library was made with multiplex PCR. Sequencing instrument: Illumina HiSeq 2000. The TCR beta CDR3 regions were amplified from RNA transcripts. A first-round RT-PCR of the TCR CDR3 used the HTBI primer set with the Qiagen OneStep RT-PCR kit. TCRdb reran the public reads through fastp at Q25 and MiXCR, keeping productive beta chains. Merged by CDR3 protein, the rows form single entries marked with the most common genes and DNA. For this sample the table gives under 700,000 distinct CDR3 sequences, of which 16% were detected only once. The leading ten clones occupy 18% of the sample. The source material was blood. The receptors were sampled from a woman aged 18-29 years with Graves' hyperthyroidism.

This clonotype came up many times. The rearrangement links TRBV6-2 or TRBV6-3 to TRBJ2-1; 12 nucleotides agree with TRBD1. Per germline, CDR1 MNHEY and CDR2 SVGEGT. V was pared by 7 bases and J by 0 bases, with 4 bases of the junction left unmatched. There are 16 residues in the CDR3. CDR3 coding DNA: TGTGCCAGCACTGAGGGACAGGGGGCCTCCTACAATGAGCAGTTCTTC. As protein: CASTEGQGASYNEQFF.

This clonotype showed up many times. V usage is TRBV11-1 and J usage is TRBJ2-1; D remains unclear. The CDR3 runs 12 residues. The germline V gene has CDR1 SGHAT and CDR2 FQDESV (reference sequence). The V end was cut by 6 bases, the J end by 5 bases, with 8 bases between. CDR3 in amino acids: CASSQQDNEQFF. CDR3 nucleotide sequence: TGTGCCAGCAGTCAACAAGACAATGAGCAGTTCTTC.

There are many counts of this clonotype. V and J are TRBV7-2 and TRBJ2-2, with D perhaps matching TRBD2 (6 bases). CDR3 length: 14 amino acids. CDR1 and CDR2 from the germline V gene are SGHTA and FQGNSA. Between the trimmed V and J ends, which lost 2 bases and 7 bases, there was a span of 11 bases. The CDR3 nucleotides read TGTGCCAGCAGCTTATTAGGGGAGGTCGGGGAGCTGTTTTTT. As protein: CASSLLGEVGELFF.

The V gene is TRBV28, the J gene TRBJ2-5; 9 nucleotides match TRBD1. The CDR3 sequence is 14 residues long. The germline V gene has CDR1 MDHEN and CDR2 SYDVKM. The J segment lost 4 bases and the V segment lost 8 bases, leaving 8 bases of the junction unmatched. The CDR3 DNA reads TGTGCCAGCGGCGGGACAGGGAAGCGAGAGACCCAGTACTTC. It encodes CASGGTGKRETQYF.

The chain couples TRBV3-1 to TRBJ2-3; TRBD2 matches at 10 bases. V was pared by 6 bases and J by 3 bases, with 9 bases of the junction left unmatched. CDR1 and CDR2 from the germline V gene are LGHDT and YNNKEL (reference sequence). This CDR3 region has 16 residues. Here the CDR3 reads CASRGFLAGATDTQYF. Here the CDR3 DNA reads TGTGCCAGCAGGGGGTTTCTAGCGGGGGCAACAGATACGCAGTATTTT.

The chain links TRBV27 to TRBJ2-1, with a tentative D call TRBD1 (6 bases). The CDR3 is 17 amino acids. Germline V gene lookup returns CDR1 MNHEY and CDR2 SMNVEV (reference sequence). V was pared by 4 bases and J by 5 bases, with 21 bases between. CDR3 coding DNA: TGTGCCAGCAGTTCCCGACCTACAACAGGGCACCACAATGAGCAGTTCTTC. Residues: CASSSRPTTGHHNEQFF.

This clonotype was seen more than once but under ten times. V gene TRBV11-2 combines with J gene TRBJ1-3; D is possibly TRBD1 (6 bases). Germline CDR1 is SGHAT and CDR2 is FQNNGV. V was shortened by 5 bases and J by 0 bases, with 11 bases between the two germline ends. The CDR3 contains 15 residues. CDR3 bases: TGTGCCAGCAGCCCCCGGACAGACTCTGGAAACACCATATATTTT. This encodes CASSPRTDSGNTIYF.

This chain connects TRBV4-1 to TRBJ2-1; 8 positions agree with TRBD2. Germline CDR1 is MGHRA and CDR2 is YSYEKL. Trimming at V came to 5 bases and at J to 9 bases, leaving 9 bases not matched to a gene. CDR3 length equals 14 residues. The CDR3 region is CASSAPGGGSEQFF. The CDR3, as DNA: TGCGCCAGCAGCGCCCCGGGGGGGGGCAGTGAGCAGTTCTTC.

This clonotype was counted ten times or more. CDR3 sequence (DNA): TGTGCCAGCAGTCCCTCCGGGGGCGGACCTAGCGAGCAGTACTTC. As protein: CASSPSGGGPSEQYF. The chain employs TRBV28 and TRBJ2-7; either TRBD1 or TRBD2 may supply D (6 bases each). Germline CDR1 reads MDHEN; CDR2 reads SYDVKM. The CDR3 is 15 amino acids. The germline V and J ends were trimmed by 5 bases and 6 bases, with 20 bases remaining between them.